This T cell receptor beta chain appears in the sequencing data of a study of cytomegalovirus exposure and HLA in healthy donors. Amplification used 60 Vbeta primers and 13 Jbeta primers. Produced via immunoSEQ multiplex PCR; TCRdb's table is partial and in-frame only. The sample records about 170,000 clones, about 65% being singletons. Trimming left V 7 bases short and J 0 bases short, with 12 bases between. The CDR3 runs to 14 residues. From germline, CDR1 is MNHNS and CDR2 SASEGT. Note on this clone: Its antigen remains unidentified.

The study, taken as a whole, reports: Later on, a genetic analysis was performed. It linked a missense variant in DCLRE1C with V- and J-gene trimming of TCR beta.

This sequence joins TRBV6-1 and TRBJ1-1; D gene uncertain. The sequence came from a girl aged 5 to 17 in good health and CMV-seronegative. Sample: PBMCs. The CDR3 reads CASTPLAVNTEAFF. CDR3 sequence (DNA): TGTGCCAGCACCCCGCTGGCGGTGAACACTGAAGCTTTCTTT.